The rows below give T cell receptor beta chains drawn from one sample of a study of blood T cell repertoires in COVID-19. The assay was immunoSEQ multiplex PCR, and TCRdb's table has in-frame clones only and misses some. Here the sample spans about 58,000 clones, about 91% being singletons. Specimen: peripheral blood. The receptors derive from a woman aged 60-75 years with active COVID-19. Each CDR3 is given with its conserved first and last residue. Fields, in order: J gene, V gene, D gene, clone size, CDR3 protein, CDR3 DNA. A D gene is named only where the DNA matches it firmly. Clone sizes are given selectively: once, few, many, or a class where the clone is expanded.

j_gene: TRBJ2-3; v_gene: TRBV5-1; d_gene: TRBD2; abundance: .; CDR3aa: CASSLWTSGAGRDTQYF; CDR3nt: TGCGCCAGCAGCCTTTGGACTAGCGGGGCCGGGAGAGATACGCAGTATTTT
j_gene: TRBJ1-6; v_gene: TRBV5-4; d_gene: .; abundance: few; CDR3aa: CASSLEGFGGSPLHF; CDR3nt: TGTGCCAGCAGCTTGGAGGGTTTCGGGGGTTCACCCCTCCACTTT
j_gene: TRBJ2-7; v_gene: TRBV3-1/TRBV3-2; d_gene: .; abundance: .; CDR3aa: CASSQVYEQYF; CDR3nt: TGTGCCAGCAGCCAAGTATACGAGCAGTACTTC
j_gene: TRBJ2-2; v_gene: TRBV18; d_gene: TRBD1; abundance: .; CDR3aa: CASSHYGQGSTGELFF; CDR3nt: TGTGCCAGCTCACATTACGGACAGGGGAGCACCGGGGAGCTGTTTTTT
j_gene: TRBJ2-5; v_gene: TRBV19; d_gene: .; abundance: .; CDR3aa: CASSGRQTNFYQETQYF; CDR3nt: TGTGCCAGTAGTGGAAGACAAACCAATTTCTACCAAGAGACCCAGTACTTC
j_gene: TRBJ2-7; v_gene: TRBV5-8; d_gene: .; abundance: .; CDR3aa: CASRDWTYEQYF; CDR3nt: TGTGCCAGCAGGGACTGGACTTACGAGCAGTACTTC
j_gene: TRBJ2-3; v_gene: TRBV4-1; d_gene: TRBD1; abundance: .; CDR3aa: CASSQEQAGGSTDTQYF; CDR3nt: TGCGCCAGCAGCCAAGAACAGGCAGGGGGAAGCACAGATACGCAGTATTTT
j_gene: TRBJ2-2; v_gene: TRBV7-7; d_gene: TRBD1; abundance: once; CDR3aa: CASSSTPGQPFTGELFF; CDR3nt: TGTGCTAGCAGCTCTACCCCGGGACAGCCTTTCACCGGGGAGCTGTTTTTT
j_gene: TRBJ2-2; v_gene: TRBV10-3; d_gene: .; abundance: .; CDR3aa: CAVRQLSGDTGELFF; CDR3nt: TGTGCCGTCCGACAACTTAGCGGAGACACCGGGGAGCTGTTTTTT
j_gene: TRBJ2-5; v_gene: TRBV11-2; d_gene: TRBD2; abundance: .; CDR3aa: CASSPLGNGGKETQYF; CDR3nt: TGTGCCAGCAGCCCGCTAGGGAACGGGGGGAAAGAGACCCAGTACTTC
j_gene: TRBJ1-5; v_gene: TRBV7-8; d_gene: .; abundance: .; CDR3aa: CASSLARAGGNQPQHF; CDR3nt: TGTGCCAGCAGCTTAGCGCGGGCAGGGGGCAATCAGCCCCAGCATTTT
j_gene: TRBJ1-2; v_gene: TRBV3-1/TRBV3-2; d_gene: TRBD1; abundance: .; CDR3aa: CASSDRQGIWYGYTF; CDR3nt: TGTGCCAGCAGCGACCGACAGGGGATCTGGTATGGCTACACCTTC
j_gene: TRBJ1-5; v_gene: TRBV11-2; d_gene: TRBD1; abundance: .; CDR3aa: CASSLGGGDRGDNQPQHF; CDR3nt: TGTGCCAGCAGCTTAGGAGGAGGGGACAGGGGGGACAATCAGCCCCAGCATTTT
j_gene: TRBJ1-1; v_gene: TRBV2; d_gene: .; abundance: .; CDR3aa: CASSPRGLNTEAFF; CDR3nt: TGTGCCAGCAGCCCCCGCGGATTGAACACTGAAGCTTTCTTT
j_gene: TRBJ2-3; v_gene: TRBV4-3; d_gene: TRBD2; abundance: .; CDR3aa: CASSRKLAGGRDTQYF; CDR3nt: TGCGCCAGCAGCCGAAAACTAGCGGGGGGGCGAGATACGCAGTATTTT
j_gene: TRBJ2-3; v_gene: TRBV19; d_gene: .; abundance: .; CDR3aa: CASSIDGVSDTQYF; CDR3nt: TGTGCCAGTAGTATAGACGGGGTCTCAGATACGCAGTATTTT
j_gene: TRBJ1-1; v_gene: TRBV5-1; d_gene: TRBD1; abundance: .; CDR3aa: CASSGTGVTEAFF; CDR3nt: TGCGCCAGCAGCGGGACAGGAGTCACTGAAGCTTTCTTT
j_gene: TRBJ1-6; v_gene: TRBV2; d_gene: TRBD1; abundance: .; CDR3aa: CASYWDRENSPLHF; CDR3nt: TGTGCCTCCTACTGGGACAGAGAAAACTCACCCCTCCACTTT
j_gene: TRBJ2-5; v_gene: TRBV7-3; d_gene: TRBD1; abundance: .; CDR3aa: CASSSGQGEGETQYF; CDR3nt: TGTGCCAGCAGCTCCGGACAGGGGGAAGGAGAGACCCAGTACTTC
j_gene: TRBJ1-5; v_gene: TRBV3-1/TRBV3-2; d_gene: .; abundance: once; CDR3aa: CASSRVGFQPQHF; CDR3nt: TGTGCCAGCAGCAGAGTCGGGTTTCAGCCCCAGCATTTT
j_gene: TRBJ1-2; v_gene: TRBV6-6; d_gene: TRBD1; abundance: once; CDR3aa: CASSYSTGLDGYTF; CDR3nt: TGTGCCAGCAGTTACTCGACAGGGCTAGATGGCTACACCTTC
j_gene: TRBJ2-7; v_gene: TRBV3-1/TRBV3-2; d_gene: TRBD2; abundance: .; CDR3aa: CASSVTSVSYEQYF; CDR3nt: TGTGCCAGCAGCGTTACTAGCGTCTCCTACGAGCAGTACTTC
j_gene: TRBJ1-3; v_gene: TRBV7-6; d_gene: .; abundance: .; CDR3aa: CASSLGATGPAIYF; CDR3nt: TGTGCCAGCAGCTTAGGGGCCACAGGGCCGGCCATATATTTT
j_gene: TRBJ2-1; v_gene: TRBV6-1; d_gene: .; abundance: .; CDR3aa: CASSEARLVTGEQFF; CDR3nt: TGTGCCAGCAGTGAAGCGAGACTAGTTACGGGAGAGCAGTTCTTC
j_gene: TRBJ1-2; v_gene: TRBV7-9; d_gene: .; abundance: .; CDR3aa: CAIQTDNGYTF; CDR3nt: TGTGCCATCCAGACAGACAATGGCTACACCTTC
j_gene: TRBJ1-3; v_gene: TRBV18; d_gene: .; abundance: .; CDR3aa: CASSPSGTGNTIYF; CDR3nt: TGTGCCAGCTCACCTTCAGGAACTGGAAACACCATATATTTT
j_gene: TRBJ1-2; v_gene: TRBV5-4; d_gene: .; abundance: .; CDR3aa: CASSLEGDYGYTF; CDR3nt: TGTGCCAGCAGCTTGGAGGGGGACTATGGCTACACCTTC
j_gene: TRBJ2-3; v_gene: TRBV7-2; d_gene: .; abundance: .; CDR3aa: CASSLRRGRDTQYF; CDR3nt: TGTGCCAGCAGCCTTAGACGGGGGAGGGATACGCAGTATTTT
j_gene: TRBJ1-1; v_gene: TRBV28; d_gene: .; abundance: .; CDR3aa: CASMEWRGDTEAFF; CDR3nt: TGTGCCAGCATGGAATGGAGGGGCGACACTGAAGCTTTCTTT
j_gene: TRBJ2-1; v_gene: TRBV7-3; d_gene: TRBD2; abundance: hyperexpanded; CDR3aa: CASSPNPLAGGPYNEQFF; CDR3nt: TGTGCCAGCAGCCCCAACCCCCTAGCGGGGGGGCCCTACAATGAGCAGTTCTTC